This T cell receptor (beta chain) was sequenced during a study of spatial heterogeneity in lung cancer. Background on the study: Raw reads contained each unique TCR and UMI combination more than ten times on average. Study findings and constraints: Ubiquitous expanded tumor TCRs surfaced in blood more at resection than they did at follow-up.

Concerning this clonotype itself: What it binds is not known.

The CDR3 extends over 14 amino acids. Germline values: CDR1 SGDLS, CDR2 YYNGEE. The ends were cut back, 0 bases at V and 0 bases at J, with 3 bases in the middle. Sample time point: sample taken at primary tumor resection. Whole RNA obtained from tumor, nontumor lung or frozen PBMC underwent sequencing without sorting. The donors, fewer than 90 patients with untreated early-stage non-small cell lung cancer, provided the samples. Every TCR cDNA molecule bore a unique molecular identifier. Via MiXCR, TCRdb re-called the 5' RACE reads, giving one row per CDR3 protein. The table has some 100,000 distinct CDR3 sequences, around 8.6% seen once.

The sequencing here drew on PBMCs, taken at surgery. The TCR sequence derives from a male donor with early-stage non-small cell lung cancer. The chain joins TRBV9 to TRBJ2-2; D not resolved. The chain's CDR3 is CASSVAPNTGELFF. The CDR3 bases are TGTGCCAGCAGCGTAGCACCGAACACCGGGGAGCTGTTTTTT.